This TCR beta chain came from a study of cytomegalovirus exposure and HLA in healthy donors. Study information: Assignment to the Caucasian-associated ancestry cluster applied to approximately 79% of the approximately 400 genotyped donors. Points from the study as a whole: Information on immune exposure was restricted to one variable (CMV serostatus). Researchers reported in a later analysis that a missense DCLRE1C variant was tied to TCR beta V- and J-gene trimming. Altogether, 150 to 200 TCR beta chains were recorded as cytomegalovirus-associated.

Concerning this clone itself: Its antigen is still unknown.

In germline, CDR1 is SGHVS, CDR2 FNYEAQ. Trimming cost V 3 bases and J 1 base, with 12 bases left between them. The CDR3 consists of 15 residues. The PCR ran on 60 Vbeta and 13 Jbeta primers. Some clones are missing from TCRdb's copy, which holds only in-frame ones; the method was immunoSEQ multiplex PCR. Here the sample spans approximately 300,000 clones, 80% being singletons. This TCR came from a girl aged 2 to 10 in good health and CMV-seronegative. V is TRBV7-6 and J is TRBJ1-1; D is unresolved. The sequenced material came from PBMCs. The CDR3 region is CASSFVRGQNTEAFF. CDR3 bases: TGTGCCAGCAGCTTTGTACGGGGTCAGAACACTGAAGCTTTCTTT.